Listed here are 14 T cell receptor beta chains from one sample, sequenced in a study of blood T cell repertoires in COVID-19. The repertoire was sequenced with immunoSEQ multiplex PCR; TCRdb's copy has only in-frame clones and lacks some. Of about 220,000 clones in the sample, approximately 81% were seen once. Sequenced input: peripheral blood. Every receptor here comes from an older woman who had recovered from COVID-19.

The chain joins TRBV7-8 to TRBJ2-5; TRBD2 agrees at 11 bases. The CDR3 loop spans 17 amino acids. V trimming: 1 base; J trimming: 1 base; junction bases outside the gene matches: 5. From germline, CDR1 is SGHVS and CDR2 FQNEAQ. CDR3 sequence reads: CASSLVRTSGRQETQYF. CDR3 DNA sequence: TGTGCCAGCAGCTTAGTAAGGACTAGCGGGCGCCAAGAGACCCAGTACTTC.

The chain joins TRBV7-2 to TRBJ2-1, with 11 nucleotides matching TRBD2. Germline values: CDR1 SGHTA, CDR2 FQGNSA. The CDR3 has 16 residues. After removal of 4 bases from V and 6 bases from J, the junction contained 8 bases not matched to a gene. CDR3 protein: CASSSGSGGAFNEQFF. CDR3 DNA sequence: TGTGCCAGCAGCTCGGGTAGCGGGGGGGCGTTCAATGAGCAGTTCTTC.

V and J are TRBV5-1 and TRBJ2-3; D is possibly TRBD2 (5 bases). V gave up 2 bases and J gave up 3 bases, with 10 bases separating them. This CDR3 is 14 amino acids long. Germline-derived CDR1 and CDR2 are SGHRS and YFSETQ. DNA of the CDR3: TGCGCCAGCAGCTTAGAGAGGAGGACAGATACGCAGTATTTT. Protein: CASSLERRTDTQYF.

J is TRBJ1-4 and V is TRBV19; D ambiguous. The germline V gene encodes CDR1 LNHDA and CDR2 SQIVND (reference sequence). With 6 bases removed from V and 4 bases from J, the gap between germline ends came to 9 bases. This CDR3 has 13 amino acids. The CDR3: CASRRDYNEKLFF. The DNA of the CDR3 is TGTGCCAGTAGGCGGGATTATAATGAAAAACTGTTTTTT.

V gene TRBV5-4 combines with J gene TRBJ2-3; D is possibly TRBD2 (6 bases). Germline CDR1 and CDR2: SGHNT and YYREEE (reference sequence). The CDR3 contains 15 residues. V was shortened by 0 bases and J by 1 base, with 9 bases between the two germline ends. CDR3 nucleotides: TGTGCCAGCAGCTTGGGGGGACTGGGCACAGATACGCAGTATTTT. Protein: CASSLGGLGTDTQYF.

The V gene is TRBV11-2, the J gene TRBJ1-6; maybe TRBD1 (6 bases). V was trimmed by 1 base and J by 11 bases, leaving 15 bases between them. The germline V gene encodes CDR1 SGHAT and CDR2 FQNNGV. CDR3 size: 15 residues. CDR3 loop: CASSLGGQTWAPLHF. For the CDR3, the DNA is TGTGCCAGCAGCTTAGGGGGACAAACGTGGGCACCCCTCCACTTT.

The J gene is TRBJ1-4, the V gene TRBV6-1, with a tentative D call TRBD1 (6 bases). Germline CDR1 is MNHNS and CDR2 is SASEGT. The CDR3 sequence is 13 residues long. The V end lost 2 bases, the J end lost 8 bases, and 9 bases lay between the germline ends. CDR3 sequence (DNA): TGTGCCAGCAGTGAATATGGGGGCGAAAAACTGTTTTTT. This sequence encodes CASSEYGGEKLFF.

This clone was picked up a small number of times. CDR3 nucleotides: TGTGCCAGCAGCCCGGGACTAGCGGGCGACTTTTGGGAGGGCACCGGGGAGCTGTTTTTT. Residues: CASSPGLAGDFWEGTGELFF. The chain has TRBV6-6 and TRBJ2-2; TRBD2 aligns across 12 bases. Trimming removed 6 bases from V and 4 bases from J; junction bases left unmatched: 18. The germline gives CDR1 MNHNY, CDR2 SVGAGI (reference sequence). The CDR3 is 20 amino acids.

This clone showed up just a few times. The chain carries TRBV15 and TRBJ2-1; maybe TRBD2 (6 bases). The CDR3 length is 13 residues. Germline CDR1 LNHNV, CDR2 YYDKDF (reference sequence). Trimming removed 5 bases from V and 9 bases from J, with 14 bases in between. DNA of the CDR3: TGTGCCACCAGCGAAGGGACTCGGGGTGAGCAGTTCTTC. Its protein is CATSEGTRGEQFF.

The V call is TRBV6-5, the J call TRBJ2-3; D perhaps matches TRBD2 (7 bases). The germline CDR1 and CDR2 sequences are MNHEY and SVGAGI. This CDR3 has 12 amino acids. V was clipped by 7 bases and J by 8 bases, with 13 bases between them. This CDR3 is CASKKGGRTQYF. CDR3 nucleotides: TGTGCCAGCAAAAAGGGGGGGCGTACGCAGTATTTT.

The rearrangement links TRBV10-3 to TRBJ1-6; D is possibly TRBD1 (6 bases). Germline V lookup: CDR1 ENHRY, CDR2 SYGVKD. The CDR3 spans 14 residues. The V and J ends lost 5 bases and 8 bases respectively, with 13 bases between them. The CDR3 loop reads CAISQTGLDSPLHF. The CDR3 nucleotides are TGTGCCATCAGTCAAACAGGGTTGGATTCACCCCTCCACTTT.

The chain has TRBV19 and TRBJ1-1; D call uncertain. The CDR3 contains 14 residues. Between the trimmed V and J ends, which lost 3 bases and 5 bases, there was a span of 13 bases. Germline CDR1 is LNHDA and CDR2 is SQIVND (reference sequence). CDR3 sequence reads: CASSISAGWTEAFF. DNA for the CDR3: TGTGCCAGTAGTATCTCCGCGGGGTGGACTGAAGCTTTCTTT.

The V and J genes are TRBV9 and TRBJ1-6; D gene unclear. The CDR3 covers 13 residues. Germline-derived CDR1 and CDR2 are SGDLS and YYNGEE. Trimming shortened V by 3 bases and J by 5 bases, and 6 bases separated the two germline ends. For the CDR3, the DNA is TGTGCCAGCAGCGCCCCAGATAATTCACCCCTCCACTTT. This encodes CASSAPDNSPLHF.

The chain carries TRBV14 and TRBJ2-1, with 8 nucleotides matching TRBD2. Germline CDR1 SGHDN, CDR2 FVKESK. J gave up 1 base and V 1 base, and 6 bases lay outside the gene matches. This CDR3 is built from 17 residues. CDR3 nucleotides: TGTGCCAGCAGCCAAGCTAACCGGGGGGGGTCCTACAATGAGCAGTTCTTC. Translation gives CASSQANRGGSYNEQFF.